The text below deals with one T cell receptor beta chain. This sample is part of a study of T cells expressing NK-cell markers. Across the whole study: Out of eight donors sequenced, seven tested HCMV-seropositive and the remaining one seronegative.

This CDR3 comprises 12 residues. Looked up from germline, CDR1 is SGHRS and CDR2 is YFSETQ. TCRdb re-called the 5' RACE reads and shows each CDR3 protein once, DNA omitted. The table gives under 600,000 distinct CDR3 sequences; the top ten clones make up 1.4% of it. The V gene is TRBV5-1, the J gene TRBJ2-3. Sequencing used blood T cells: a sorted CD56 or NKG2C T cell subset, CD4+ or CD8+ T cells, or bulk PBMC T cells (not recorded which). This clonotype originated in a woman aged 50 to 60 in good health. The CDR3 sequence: CASSPLDRDQHF.